Following are 22 T cell receptor beta chains from one sample sequenced in a study of blood T cell repertoires in COVID-19. Data came from immunoSEQ multiplex PCR; TCRdb stores just in-frame clones and leaves some out. Of roughly 260,000 clones detected, about 85% appear once; the ten largest clones hold about 6%. Sequencing was done on a sample of PBMCs or T cells enriched from blood (not recorded which). The receptors were sampled from a woman aged 25 to 45 with acute COVID-19.

The CDR3 protein is CASSPPGQGTREQYF. CDR3 coding DNA: TGTGCCAGCAGTCCGCCGGGACAGGGAACGCGCGAGCAGTACTTC. The chain combines TRBV28 with TRBJ2-7; 9 bases align to TRBD1. Germline assignment: CDR1 MDHEN and CDR2 SYDVKM. CDR3 size: 15 residues. With 5 bases clipped from V and 6 bases from J, the junction kept 11 bases outside the gene matches.

V gene TRBV19 combines with J gene TRBJ1-1; D might be TRBD1 (6 bases). This CDR3 spans 15 amino acids. V lost 2 bases and J 1 base, leaving 11 bases between the germline ends. CDR1 is LNHDA, CDR2 SQIVND, per germline (reference sequence). The CDR3 coding sequence is TGTGCCAGTAGTATAACAGGGATGACGAACACTGAAGCTTTCTTT. Its protein product is CASSITGMTNTEAFF.

This rearrangement joins TRBV5-1 to TRBJ2-3; TRBD2 matches 15 bases. There are 17 residues in the CDR3. Germline lookup yields CDR1 SGHRS and CDR2 YFSETQ. V gave up 3 bases and J gave up 2 bases; unmatched junction bases: 4. CDR3 protein: CASSSGLAGGITDTQYF. CDR3 nucleotide sequence: TGCGCCAGCAGCTCAGGACTAGCGGGGGGGATCACAGATACGCAGTATTTT.

Here the CDR3 reads CASSPPAGVTDTQYF. CDR3 in DNA: TGTGCCAGCAGCCCGCCCGCGGGGGTAACAGATACGCAGTATTTT. This chain connects TRBV9 to TRBJ2-3, with 7 bases matching TRBD2. Germline V gene lookup returns CDR1 SGDLS and CDR2 YYNGEE. V was pared by 4 bases and J by 3 bases, with 8 bases of the junction left unmatched. The CDR3 is made up of 15 amino acids.

The chain links TRBV7-3 to TRBJ2-2, with D maybe TRBD2 (5 bases). The V and J ends lost 0 bases and 4 bases respectively, with 18 bases between them. Germline loops: CDR1 SGHTA, CDR2 FQGTGA. The CDR3 consists of 18 residues. CDR3 in DNA: TGTGCCAGCAGCTTAACCCTGATGGGCCCCGGGATCACCGGGGAGCTGTTTTTT. Its protein is CASSLTLMGPGITGELFF.

V is TRBV2 and J is TRBJ1-4; no clear D. V gave up 8 bases and J gave up 0 bases, with 10 bases separating them. Looked up from germline, CDR1 is SNHLY and CDR2 is FYNNEI. The CDR3 is 14 residues long. This chain's CDR3 is CASLGTATNEKLFF. The CDR3 DNA sequence: TGTGCCAGCCTTGGCACCGCAACTAATGAAAAACTGTTTTTT.

J is TRBJ1-2 and V is TRBV23-1; no definite D call. TRBV23-1 is flagged as an ORF with uncertain function. The germline V and J ends were trimmed by 4 bases and 0 bases, with 12 bases remaining between them. This CDR3 is built from 15 residues. CDR3 in DNA: TGCGCCAGCAGTCCTATCGAGGGCCCTAACTATGGCTACACCTTC. This translates into CASSPIEGPNYGYTF.

Only one count was recorded for this clone. The chain couples TRBV12-3 or TRBV12-4 to TRBJ2-1; 8 bases are a match to TRBD2. The CDR3 covers 13 residues. V trimming: 6 bases; J trimming: 9 bases; junction bases outside the gene matches: 7. The CDR3 DNA is TGTGCCAGCAGCTCCGTGGCGGGGGGTGAGCAGTTCTTC. This translates into CASSSVAGGEQFF.

This clone turned up a few times. CDR3 sequence: CASSLAQIGGEGGYTF. The CDR3 DNA is TGCGCCAGCAGCTTGGCCCAAATCGGAGGGGAAGGTGGCTACACCTTC. V and J are TRBV5-1 and TRBJ1-2; tentatively, D is TRBD1 (5 bases). Per the germline V gene, CDR1 is SGHRS and CDR2 is YFSETQ. The germline V and J ends were trimmed by 0 bases and 7 bases, with 19 bases remaining between them. The CDR3 totals 16 residues.

This clone came up once. The V gene is TRBV7-2, the J gene TRBJ2-7, with a weak D call TRBD2 (6 bases). The V end was cut by 1 base, the J end by 5 bases, with 12 bases between. The CDR3 is 14 residues long. CDR1 and CDR2 from the germline V gene are SGHTA and FQGNSA. The CDR3 coding sequence is TGTGCCAGCAGCTTAGGTCGCGGGGTCAACGAGCAGTACTTC. This translates into CASSLGRGVNEQYF.

The chain has TRBV7-9 and TRBJ1-2; 8 bases agree with TRBD1. With V trimmed by 6 bases and J by 8 bases, 17 bases remained unmatched. This CDR3 is 16 amino acids long. From germline, CDR1 is SEHNR and CDR2 FQNEAQ (reference sequence). The CDR3 region has the DNA TGTGCCAGCAGTACAACCGGGGGGACAGGTCCTGTCGGCTACACCTTC. Protein product: CASSTTGGTGPVGYTF. Full variable domain (rest looked up from reference TRBV7-9 and TRBJ1-2): DTGVSQNPRHKITKRGQNVTFRCDPISEHNRLYWYRQTLGQGPEFLTYFQNEAQLEKSRLLSDRFSAERPKGSFSTLEIQRTEQGDSAMYLCASSTTGGTGPVGYTFGSGTRLTVV.

This chain joins TRBV6-5 and TRBJ1-5, with D perhaps TRBD1 (6 bases). The length of the CDR3 is 15 residues. Germline V gene lookup returns CDR1 MNHEY and CDR2 SVGAGI. The ends were cut back, 8 bases at V and 2 bases at J, with 16 bases in the middle. The CDR3 loop is CASRPGGAGNQPQHF. CDR3 bases: TGTGCCAGCCGGCCCGGGGGGGCGGGCAATCAGCCCCAGCATTTT.

The genes are TRBV6-5 and TRBJ2-3, with D tentatively TRBD2 (6 bases). The germline V and J ends were trimmed by 5 bases and 8 bases, with 8 bases remaining between them. The CDR3 has 11 amino acids. From germline, CDR1 is MNHEY and CDR2 SVGAGI. CDR3 in DNA: TGTGCCAGCAGTATGGGAGGTACGCAGTATTTT. Amino acids: CASSMGGTQYF.

The table lists this clone with a few counts. The chain combines TRBV28 with TRBJ1-3; 8 bases fit TRBD1. Germline CDR1 is MDHEN and CDR2 is SYDVKM. The CDR3 covers 17 residues. J was trimmed by 0 bases and V by 5 bases; bases with no gene match: 9. CDR3 in DNA: TGTGCCAGCAGTCCCCGACAGGGGTCCCTCTCTGGAAACACCATATATTTT. It translates to CASSPRQGSLSGNTIYF.

The CDR3 spells CASSHGREVSYEQYF. CDR3 bases: TGTGCCAGCAGTCACGGTCGGGAAGTTTCGTACGAGCAGTACTTC. The V call is TRBV6-6, the J call TRBJ2-7, with a tentative D call TRBD2 (5 bases). The V gene lost 5 bases and the J gene lost 4 bases, with 18 bases spanning the gap. Germline CDR1 reads MNHNY; CDR2 reads SVGAGI (reference sequence). There are 15 residues in the CDR3.

This clone was seen a handful of times. The V gene is TRBV4-2, the J gene TRBJ1-5, with D maybe TRBD1 (6 bases). Trimming removed 4 bases at V and 6 bases at J, with 13 bases between. Germline V gives CDR1 LGHNA, CDR2 YNFKEQ. CDR3 length: 14 amino acids. CDR3 in amino acids: CASSLLQGFQPQHF. DNA of the CDR3: TGTGCCAGCAGCCTTTTACAGGGATTTCAGCCCCAGCATTTT.

The count of this clone is one. The chain couples TRBV2 to TRBJ2-3, with 10 bases fitting TRBD2. CDR3 length: 15 residues. The V and J ends lost 4 bases and 4 bases, in that order; junction bases with no gene match: 5. CDR1 and CDR2 from the germline V gene are SNHLY and FYNNEI. The CDR3 bases are TGTGCCAGCAGTGTGAGCGGGAGGGCCGCAGATACGCAGTATTTT. As protein: CASSVSGRAADTQYF. Together with reference TRBV2 and TRBJ2-3, the CDR3 gives the full variable domain: EPEVTQTPSHQVTQMGQEVILRCVPISNHLYFYWYRQILGQKVEFLVSFYNNEISEKSEIFDDQFSVERPDGSNFTLKIRSTKLEDSAMYFCASSVSGRAADTQYFGPGTRLTVL.

The chain uses TRBV2 and TRBJ1-5, with D perhaps matching TRBD1 (6 bases). CDR3 length: 14 residues. The germline CDR1 and CDR2 sequences are SNHLY and FYNNEI. V was clipped by 6 bases and J by 7 bases, with 16 bases between them. Written as DNA, the CDR3 is TGTGCCAGCAGCTCAGGGGAAACGTGGCAGCCCCAGCATTTT. It is translated as CASSSGETWQPQHF. The variable domain in full, completed from reference TRBV2 and TRBJ1-5, reads EPEVTQTPSHQVTQMGQEVILRCVPISNHLYFYWYRQILGQKVEFLVSFYNNEISEKSEIFDDQFSVERPDGSNFTLKIRSTKLEDSAMYFCASSSGETWQPQHFGDGTRLSIL.

The CDR3, as DNA: TGTGCCAGCAGCCTGAACCAAAGGGGTGAAAAACTGTTTTTT. It codes for CASSLNQRGEKLFF. The rearrangement links TRBV7-2 to TRBJ1-4, with D perhaps matching TRBD1 (5 bases). The germline V gene has CDR1 SGHTA and CDR2 FQGNSA. This CDR3 comprises 14 residues. The V gene lost 5 bases and the J gene lost 7 bases, with 14 bases spanning the gap. Looking up the rest from reference TRBV7-2 and TRBJ1-4 gives the full variable domain: GAGVSQSPSNKVTEKGKDVELRCDPISGHTALYWYRQSLGQGLEFLIYFQGNSAPDKSGLPSDRFSAERTGGSVSTLTIQRTQQEDSAVYLCASSLNQRGEKLFFGSGTQLSVL.

This chain links TRBV21-1 with TRBJ2-7; the table's D call, TRBD1, has no DNA check behind it. TRBV21-1 is listed as a pseudogene. The CDR3 consists of 17 residues. CDR3 sequence reads: CASSKANGQGISYEQYF. The CDR3 DNA is TGTGCCAGCAGCAAAGCCAACGGACAGGGGATCTCCTACGAGCAGTACTTC.

The chain joins TRBV2 to TRBJ2-1; TRBD2 aligns across 9 bases. CDR1 and CDR2 from the germline V gene are SNHLY and FYNNEI. This CDR3 region has 15 residues. Germline trimming cut 2 bases from V and 10 bases from J; bases unmatched to any gene: 9. As DNA, the CDR3 is TGTGCCAGCAGTGAAATTAGCGGGGGAATCGGAGAGCAGTTCTTC. The encoded protein is CASSEISGGIGEQFF.

The chain employs TRBV6-1 and TRBJ1-4; 8 bases map to TRBD1. Unmatched junction bases numbered 2, after V lost 3 bases and J lost 5 bases. CDR3 length: 14 amino acids. The germline V gene has CDR1 MNHNS and CDR2 SASEGT. As DNA, the CDR3 is TGTGCCAGCAGTGACAGGGGGCTCAATGAAAAACTGTTTTTT. This translates into CASSDRGLNEKLFF.